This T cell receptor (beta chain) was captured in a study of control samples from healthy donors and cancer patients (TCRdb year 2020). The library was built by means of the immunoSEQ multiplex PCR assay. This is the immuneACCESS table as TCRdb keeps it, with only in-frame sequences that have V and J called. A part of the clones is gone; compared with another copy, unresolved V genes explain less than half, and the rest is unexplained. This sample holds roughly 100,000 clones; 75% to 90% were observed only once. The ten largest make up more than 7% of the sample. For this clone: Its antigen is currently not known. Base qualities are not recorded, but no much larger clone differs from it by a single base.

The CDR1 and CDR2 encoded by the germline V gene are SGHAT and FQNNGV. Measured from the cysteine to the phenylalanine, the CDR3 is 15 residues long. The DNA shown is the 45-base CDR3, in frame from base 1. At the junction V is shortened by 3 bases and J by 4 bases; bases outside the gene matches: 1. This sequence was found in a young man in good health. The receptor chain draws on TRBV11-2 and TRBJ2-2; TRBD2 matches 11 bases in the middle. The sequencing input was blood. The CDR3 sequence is CASSFSGRATGELFF. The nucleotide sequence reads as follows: TGTGCCAGCAGCTTTAGCGGGAGGGCCACCGGGGAGCTGTTTTTT.